A single sample is the source of the 26 T cell receptor beta chains below, sequenced in a study of T cells after yellow fever vaccination. TCRdb fed the 5' RACE reads into MiXCR, producing one record per CDR3 protein. Of around 590,000 distinct CDR3 sequences listed, 9% to 15% are singletons. Material: PBMCs, obtained on the day of the yellow fever booster vaccination. These receptors were taken from a man aged 25 to 45 who received the YFV17D yellow fever vaccine.

This clonotype was picked up a small number of times. This chain links TRBV20-1 with TRBJ2-7, with D maybe TRBD2 (6 bases). The CDR3 contains 19 residues. Between the trimmed V and J ends, which lost 6 bases and 4 bases, there was a span of 34 bases. CDR1 DFQATT and CDR2 SNEGSKA come from the germline V gene (reference sequence). The CDR3 coding sequence is TGCAGTGCGAGCGCGGGGCGGGCAGGCCAAGCCAAAAGAATGTACGAGCAGTACTTC. Protein product: CSASAGRAGQAKRMYEQYF.

This clonotype was observed many times. The junction departs from the called germline gene at one end, perhaps through a read error. The chain has TRBV28 and TRBJ2-2; perhaps D is TRBD1 or TRBD2 (6 bases each). This CDR3 is 15 amino acids long. The germline V gene encodes CDR1 MDHEN and CDR2 SYDVKM. The CDR3, as DNA: TGCGCCAGCAGCTTGACAGGCGCGGGGACCGGGGAGCTGTTTTTT. Its protein is CASSLTGAGTGELFF.

This chain uses TRBV18 with TRBJ2-5; no clear D. The ends were cut back, 3 bases at V and 4 bases at J, with 9 bases in the middle. Germline CDR1 and CDR2: KGHSH and LQKENI. There are 13 residues in the CDR3. CDR3 loop: CASSPGSSETQYF. The DNA for the CDR3 is TGTGCCAGCTCACCGGGTTCATCAGAGACCCAGTACTTC.

This clonotype was seen only a few times. The chain uses TRBV7-2 and TRBJ2-5; tentatively, D is TRBD1 (6 bases). The CDR3 is 15 residues long. Per germline, CDR1 SGHTA and CDR2 FQGNSA. The V end lost 1 base, the J end lost 7 bases, and 16 bases lay between the germline ends. The CDR3 DNA sequence: TGTGCCAGCAGCTTAGAGGGGACACAGGTGCGGACCCAGTACTTC. Its protein is CASSLEGTQVRTQYF. Filled out from reference TRBV7-2 and TRBJ2-5, the complete variable domain reads GAGVSQSPSNKVTEKGKDVELRCDPISGHTALYWYRQSLGQGLEFLIYFQGNSAPDKSGLPSDRFSAERTGGSVSTLTIQRTQQEDSAVYLCASSLEGTQVRTQYFGPGTRLLVL.

V and J are TRBV7-9 and TRBJ2-1, with D maybe TRBD2 (6 bases). Germline values: CDR1 SEHNR, CDR2 FQNEAQ (reference sequence). The germline V and J ends were trimmed by 4 bases and 16 bases, with 23 bases remaining between them. The CDR3 extends over 14 amino acids. The CDR3 spells CASSSYTTAGRFFF. In DNA form, the CDR3 reads TGTGCCAGCAGCTCCTACACAACGGCGGGACGCTTCTTCTTC. The whole variable domain, filled in from reference TRBV7-9 and TRBJ2-1, reads DTGVSQNPRHKITKRGQNVTFRCDPISEHNRLYWYRQTLGQGPEFLTYFQNEAQLEKSRLLSDRFSAERPKGSFSTLEIQRTEQGDSAMYLCASSSYTTAGRFFFGPGTRLTVL.

This clonotype was counted a few times. V is TRBV28 and J is TRBJ2-4; D is possibly TRBD2 (5 bases). Between the trimmed V and J ends, which lost 6 bases and 1 base, there was a span of 13 bases. The CDR3 is 15 amino acids. In germline, CDR1 is MDHEN, CDR2 SYDVKM. CDR3 bases: TGTGCCAGCAGCCGAGGGCCCCTGGCCAAAAACATTCAGTACTTC. Translating it yields CASSRGPLAKNIQYF.

J is TRBJ2-2 and V is TRBV19; 8 bases map to TRBD2. The CDR3 runs to 17 residues. V was pared by 3 bases and J by 1 base, with 7 bases of the junction left unmatched. Germline V CDR1 and CDR2: LNHDA, SQIVND (reference sequence). The CDR3 sequence: CASSIEVAGQNTGELFF. In DNA form, the CDR3 reads TGTGCCAGTAGTATCGAGGTAGCGGGACAGAACACCGGGGAGCTGTTTTTT. Full variable domain (outside the CDR3, taken from reference TRBV19 and TRBJ2-2): DGGITQSPKYLFRKEGQNVTLSCEQNLNHDAMYWYRQDPGQGLRLIYYSQIVNDFQKGDIAEGYSVSREKKESFPLTVTSAQKNPTAFYLCASSIEVAGQNTGELFFGEGSRLTVL.

This clonotype appeared many times. CDR3 sequence reads: CASSRNLAENTGELFF. The CDR3 nucleotides read TGTGCCAGCAGCCGGAACCTAGCGGAGAACACCGGGGAGCTGTTTTTT. The J gene is TRBJ2-2, the V gene TRBV9, with 7 nucleotides matching TRBD2. This CDR3 spans 16 amino acids. Germline trimming cut 4 bases from V and 1 base from J; bases unmatched to any gene: 7. The germline CDR1 and CDR2 sequences are SGDLS and YYNGEE.

This clonotype was counted only a few times. The chain has TRBV12-3 or TRBV12-4 and TRBJ2-1, with 9 bases matching TRBD2. The CDR3 contains 16 residues. V lost 7 bases to trimming and J lost 4 bases; unmatched junction nucleotides: 11. CDR3 DNA: TGTGCCAGCACCGTAGGTGGGACTAGCTGGTACAATGAGCAGTTCTTC. Its protein product is CASTVGGTSWYNEQFF.

The sample holds a few counts of this clonotype. The chain is built from TRBV7-2 and TRBJ2-7; TRBD2 matches at 11 bases. Germline V CDR1 and CDR2: SGHTA, FQGNSA. The junction had 2 bases not matched to a gene; V was cut back by 4 bases and J by 6 bases. The CDR3 sequence is 13 residues long. This CDR3 is CASSWTSGREQYF. The CDR3 nucleotides read TGTGCCAGCAGCTGGACTAGCGGGCGCGAGCAGTACTTC. The entire variable domain, with the rest obtained from reference TRBV7-2 and TRBJ2-7, is as follows: GAGVSQSPSNKVTEKGKDVELRCDPISGHTALYWYRQSLGQGLEFLIYFQGNSAPDKSGLPSDRFSAERTGGSVSTLTIQRTQQEDSAVYLCASSWTSGREQYFGPGTRLTVT.

The V call is TRBV20-1, the J call TRBJ2-3, with 7 bases fitting TRBD2. The germline gives CDR1 DFQATT, CDR2 SNEGSKA (reference sequence). Losses at the gene ends were 1 base for V and 4 bases for J; bases not matched to a gene: 5. This CDR3 has 14 amino acids. The CDR3 nucleotides are TGCAGTGCTAGAGGGCCTAGCGGACCAGATACGCAGTATTTT. Protein product: CSARGPSGPDTQYF.

This clonotype was observed a few times. The V call is TRBV20-1, the J call TRBJ2-3, with a weak D call TRBD1 (6 bases). CDR3 size: 14 residues. The ends were cut back, 6 bases at V and 2 bases at J, with 15 bases in the middle. In germline, CDR1 is DFQATT, CDR2 SNEGSKA (reference sequence). DNA for the CDR3: TGCAGTGCAAAACGATGGACAGACACAGATACGCAGTATTTT. Translation gives CSAKRWTDTDTQYF.

This clonotype was seen only a few times. The CDR3 region has the DNA TGTGCCACAAGAATAGCGGGAGAAAAAAACACCGGGGAGCTGTTTTTT. Its translation: CATRIAGEKNTGELFF. The rearrangement joins TRBV10-3 to TRBJ2-2, with 9 nucleotides matching TRBD2. Germline V CDR1 and CDR2: ENHRY, SYGVKD. The V gene end was trimmed by 10 bases and the J gene end by 2 bases; junction bases not matched to a gene: 11. This CDR3 region has 16 residues.

This clonotype was seen more than once but under ten times. CDR3 loop: CASSRTRTEEQFF. Here the CDR3 DNA reads TGTGCCAGCAGTCGGACTAGGACGGAGGAGCAGTTCTTC. The chain carries TRBV3-1 and TRBJ2-1; TRBD2 aligns across 7 bases. Germline CDR1 and CDR2: LGHDT and YNNKEL (reference sequence). The CDR3 length is 13 residues. Losses at the gene ends were 6 bases for V and 10 bases for J; bases not matched to a gene: 9.

This clonotype was seen many times. The chain couples TRBV28 to TRBJ2-2, with D uncertain. V lost 7 bases, J lost 3 bases, and 6 bases lay in between. Germline V gene sequence: CDR1 MDHEN, CDR2 SYDVKM. The CDR3 is made up of 12 amino acids. The CDR3 DNA reads TGTGCCAGCATTTCATACACCGGGGAGCTGTTTTTT. Amino acids: CASISYTGELFF.

CDR3 loop: CASNSAEGRCYF. The CDR3, as DNA: TGTGCCAGCAACTCTGCCGAGGGGAGGTGTTACTTC. V usage is TRBV27 and J usage is TRBJ2-7; the D gene is possibly TRBD2 (6 bases). The CDR3 has 12 residues. Trimming shortened V by 7 bases and J by 13 bases, and 20 bases separated the two germline ends. CDR1 MNHEY and CDR2 SMNVEV come from the germline V gene (reference sequence).

V usage is TRBV2 and J usage is TRBJ1-2; unclear D gene. In germline, CDR1 is SNHLY, CDR2 FYNNEI. The V gene lost 8 bases and the J gene lost 7 bases, with 8 bases spanning the gap. This CDR3 is built from 10 residues. The CDR3 reads CASHGGGYTF. For the CDR3, the DNA is TGTGCCAGCCACGGCGGTGGCTACACCTTC.

A few counts support this clonotype. The rearrangement links TRBV12-3 or TRBV12-4 to TRBJ2-5; the D gene is possibly TRBD2 (6 bases). The CDR3 is 14 residues long. The ends were cut back, 0 bases at V and 9 bases at J, with 14 bases in the middle. The DNA of the CDR3 is TGTGCCAGCAGTTTAGCTGGTCGCGGGGTGGCCCAGTACTTC. Translation gives CASSLAGRGVAQYF.

Many counts were recorded for this clonotype. In nucleotides, the CDR3 is TGCGCCAGCAGTTTGACGCACTCTGGGGCCAACGTCCTGACTTTC. Translation: CASSLTHSGANVLTF. The chain is built from TRBV5-1 and TRBJ2-6; D is ambiguous. From germline, CDR1 is SGHRS and CDR2 YFSETQ. This CDR3 has 15 residues. Trimming stripped 5 bases from V and 0 bases from J, with 9 bases between.

The CDR3 DNA follows: TGCAGCGCCAACCGGGGGCGAGATAACATTCAGTACTTC. Its translation is CSANRGRDNIQYF. This chain joins TRBV29-1 and TRBJ2-4; the D gene could be TRBD1 or TRBD2 (6 bases each). The CDR3 loop spans 13 amino acids. Deletions cut 7 bases from V and 7 bases from J, with 17 bases between. CDR1 is SQVTM, CDR2 ANQGSEA, per germline.

The chain uses TRBV14 and TRBJ2-7, with a possible D match to TRBD2 (7 bases). The V gene's germline CDR1 is SGHDN and CDR2 FVKESK. The CDR3 is 14 amino acids. The germline V and J ends were trimmed by 5 bases and 2 bases, with 13 bases remaining between them. The DNA of the CDR3 is TGTGCCAGCAGCGAAGGGGGGGCCCCCTACGAGCAGTACTTC. It codes for CASSEGGAPYEQYF.

This clonotype was detected only a few times. The chain couples TRBV6-5 to TRBJ2-2, with D unresolved. CDR3 length equals 15 residues. The V end was cut by 3 bases, the J end by 2 bases, with 10 bases between. CDR1 is MNHEY, CDR2 SVGAGI, per germline. CDR3 sequence (DNA): TGTGCCAGCAGTTATGAACCGAGTAACACCGGGGAGCTGTTTTTT. Translation: CASSYEPSNTGELFF.

There are many counts of this clonotype. This chain uses TRBV5-1 with TRBJ2-1; D may be TRBD2 (6 bases). V was pared by 7 bases and J by 6 bases, with 11 bases between. There are 12 residues in the CDR3. The germline gives CDR1 SGHRS, CDR2 YFSETQ. The CDR3 reads CASRLGGNEQFF. For the CDR3, the DNA is TGCGCCAGCCGATTGGGGGGCAATGAGCAGTTCTTC.

This chain joins TRBV18 and TRBJ2-7; 7 bases align to TRBD1. V shed 4 bases, J shed 2 bases, and the junction held 8 bases outside the gene matches. The germline gives CDR1 KGHSH, CDR2 LQKENI. The CDR3 spans 15 residues. CDR3 sequence: CASSRSGQSTYEQYF. CDR3 bases: TGTGCCAGCTCACGCTCGGGACAGTCTACCTACGAGCAGTACTTC.

This clonotype was counted between two and nine times. The rearrangement uses TRBV18 and TRBJ2-3; TRBD2 matches 9 bases. Unmatched junction bases numbered 5, after V lost 2 bases and J lost 5 bases. The CDR3 loop spans 15 amino acids. Germline CDR1 is KGHSH and CDR2 is LQKENI. The CDR3 DNA follows: TGTGCCAGCTCACCAATCGCTAGCGGGATAGATACGCAGTATTTT. Protein sequence: CASSPIASGIDTQYF.

The gene calls are TRBV7-2 and TRBJ2-7; D remains ambiguous. V lost 1 base and J lost 3, with 13 bases in between. This CDR3 region has 15 residues. Germline assignment: CDR1 SGHTA and CDR2 FQGNSA. The CDR3 bases are TGTGCCAGCAGCTTAGTTCGAGACAAATTCTACGAGCAGTACTTC. This encodes CASSLVRDKFYEQYF.